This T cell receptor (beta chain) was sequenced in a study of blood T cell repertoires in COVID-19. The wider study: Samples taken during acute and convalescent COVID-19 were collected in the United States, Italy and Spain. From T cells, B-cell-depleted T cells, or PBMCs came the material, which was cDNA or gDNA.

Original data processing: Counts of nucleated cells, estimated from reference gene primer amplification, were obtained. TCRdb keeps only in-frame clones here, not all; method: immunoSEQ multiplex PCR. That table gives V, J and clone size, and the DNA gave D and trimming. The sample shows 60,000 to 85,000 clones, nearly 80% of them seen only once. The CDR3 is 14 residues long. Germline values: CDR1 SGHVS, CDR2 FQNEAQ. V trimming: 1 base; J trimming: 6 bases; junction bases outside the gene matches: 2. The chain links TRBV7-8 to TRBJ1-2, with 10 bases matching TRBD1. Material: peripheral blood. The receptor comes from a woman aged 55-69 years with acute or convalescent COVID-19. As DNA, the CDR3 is TGTGCCAGCAGCTTAGTTGGACAGGGGGATGGCTACACCTTC. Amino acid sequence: CASSLVGQGDGYTF.